The clone carrying this T cell receptor (beta chain) was seen a handful of times. The data were taken from a study of beta chain features in type 1 diabetes. Since all of the isolated RNA was reverse transcribed, expressed TCRB transcripts were what got sequenced. Profiling relied on immunoSEQ multiplex PCR, and the TCRdb table lists in-frame clones only, not all of them. The sample yields roughly 500,000 clones, about an eighth seen once. By way of CD45RO/CCR7/CD25/CD127/CD95/CD27, the CD4+ regulatory, stem cell-like memory, central memory and naive cells were sorted. The source of this sequence is a woman in her late teens or twenties in good health. Sequencing was carried out using naive CD4+ T cells from blood.

This CDR3 reads CASSEGATQYF. The CDR3, as DNA: TGTGCCAGCAGTGAGGGGGCTACCCAGTACTTC. The chain employs TRBV25-1 and TRBJ2-5, with D tentatively TRBD1 (6 bases). This CDR3 has 11 amino acids. With 3 bases removed from V and 8 bases from J, the gap between germline ends came to 7 bases. The germline V gene has CDR1 MGHDK and CDR2 SYGVNS.